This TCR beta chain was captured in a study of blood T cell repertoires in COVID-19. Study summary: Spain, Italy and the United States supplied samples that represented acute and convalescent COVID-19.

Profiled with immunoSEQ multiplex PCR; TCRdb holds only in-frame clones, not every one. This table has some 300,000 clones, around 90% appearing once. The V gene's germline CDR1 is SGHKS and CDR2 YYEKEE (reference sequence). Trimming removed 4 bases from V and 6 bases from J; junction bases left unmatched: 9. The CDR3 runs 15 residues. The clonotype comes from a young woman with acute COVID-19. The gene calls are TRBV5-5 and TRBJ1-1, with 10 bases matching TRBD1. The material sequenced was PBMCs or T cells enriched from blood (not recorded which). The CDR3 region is CASSPKGTGVAEAFF. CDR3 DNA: TGTGCCAGCAGCCCCAAGGGGACAGGGGTTGCTGAAGCTTTCTTT.